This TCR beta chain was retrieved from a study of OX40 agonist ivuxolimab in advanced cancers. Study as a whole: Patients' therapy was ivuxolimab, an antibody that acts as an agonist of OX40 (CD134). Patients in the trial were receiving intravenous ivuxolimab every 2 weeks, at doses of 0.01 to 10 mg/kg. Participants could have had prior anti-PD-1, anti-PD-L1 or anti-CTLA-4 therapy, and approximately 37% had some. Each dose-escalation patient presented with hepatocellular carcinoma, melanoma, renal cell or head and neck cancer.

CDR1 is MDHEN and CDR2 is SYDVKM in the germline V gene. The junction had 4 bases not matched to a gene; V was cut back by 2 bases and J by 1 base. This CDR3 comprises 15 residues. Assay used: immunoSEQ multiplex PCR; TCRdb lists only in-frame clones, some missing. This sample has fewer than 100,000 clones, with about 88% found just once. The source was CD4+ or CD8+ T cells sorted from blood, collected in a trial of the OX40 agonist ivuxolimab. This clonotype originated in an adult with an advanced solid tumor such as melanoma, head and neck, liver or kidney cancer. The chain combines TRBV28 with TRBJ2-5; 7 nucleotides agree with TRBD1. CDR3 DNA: TGTGCCAGCAGTTTAATTTCAGGGGGCCAAGAGACCCAGTACTTC. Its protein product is CASSLISGGQETQYF. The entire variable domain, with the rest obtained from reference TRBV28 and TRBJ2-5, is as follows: DVKVTQSSRYLVKRTGEKVFLECVQDMDHENMFWYRQDPGLGLRLIYFSYDVKMKEKGDIPEGYSVSREKKERFSLILESASTNQTSMYLCASSLISGGQETQYFGPGTRLLVL.